What follows describes a single T cell receptor (beta chain). This sample was taken from a study of T cell changes during pregnancy in multiple sclerosis. This CDR3 is built from 12 residues. Germline loops: CDR1 SGHVS, CDR2 FQNEAQ. Trimming left V 5 bases short and J 6 bases short, with 11 bases between. Clones were sequenced by immunoSEQ multiplex PCR, and TCRdb holds only the in-frame ones, with some missing. The profile shows 45,000 to 70,000 clones, about nine tenths of them singletons. The sequence came from a female donor in good health, enrolled as a control in a pregnancy study. The chain couples TRBV7-8 to TRBJ2-7; no firm D call. The input for sequencing was CD4+ T cells from peripheral blood mononuclear cells, taken after pregnancy. CDR3 sequence (DNA): TGTGCCAGCAGCCTCGAGAGGTTCGAGCAGTACTTC. Translation gives CASSLERFEQYF.